The sequence of this TCR beta chain was determined in a study of neurological immune-mediated disorders. The making of cDNA relied on 5'RACE with 10-nucleotide random UMIs. In TCRdb, the 5' RACE reads were re-called with MiXCR into one record per CDR3 protein. The sample yields tens of thousands of distinct CDR3 sequences, around 5% seen once. In its sample, this clonotype was seen many times. Its cognate antigen is unknown. The study's findings and limits: Expanded clones shared no identical CDR3 amino acid sequences across subjects, which suggested private TCR-beta repertoires in all groups.

CD4+ or CD8+ T cells at a count of about a million served as input for the sorted libraries. The CDR3 consists of 14 residues. Trimming cost V 6 bases and J 4 bases; bases outside gene matches: 7. Germline loops: CDR1 MNHEY, CDR2 SVGAGI. The rearrangement links TRBV6-5 to TRBJ1-2, with 8 bases aligning to TRBD1. Sequencing was carried out using CD4+ T cells from blood. The receptor was derived from a man aged 18-30 years in good health. CDR3 coding DNA: TGTGCCAGCAGCTTCGGGACAGGTTCCTATGGCTACACCTTC. The encoded protein is CASSFGTGSYGYTF.